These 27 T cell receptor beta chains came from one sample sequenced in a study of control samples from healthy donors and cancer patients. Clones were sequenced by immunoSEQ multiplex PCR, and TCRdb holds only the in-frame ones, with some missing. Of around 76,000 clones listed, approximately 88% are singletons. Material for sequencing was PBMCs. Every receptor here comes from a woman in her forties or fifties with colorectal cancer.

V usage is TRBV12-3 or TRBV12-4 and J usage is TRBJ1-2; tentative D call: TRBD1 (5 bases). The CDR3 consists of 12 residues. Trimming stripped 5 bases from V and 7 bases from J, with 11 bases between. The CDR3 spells CASSPGTAGYTF. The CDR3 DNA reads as TGTGCCAGCAGTCCGGGGACGGCTGGCTACACCTTC.

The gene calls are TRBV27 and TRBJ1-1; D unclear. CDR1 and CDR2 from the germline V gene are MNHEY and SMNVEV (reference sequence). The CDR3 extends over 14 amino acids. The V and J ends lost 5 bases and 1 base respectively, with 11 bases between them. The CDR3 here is CASSPGRGNTEAFF. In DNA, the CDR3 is TGTGCCAGCAGTCCCGGCCGTGGGAACACTGAAGCTTTCTTT.

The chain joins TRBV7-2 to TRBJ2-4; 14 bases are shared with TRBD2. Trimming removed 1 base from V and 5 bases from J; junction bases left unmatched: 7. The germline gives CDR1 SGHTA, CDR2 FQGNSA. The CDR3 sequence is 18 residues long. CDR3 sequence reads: CASSLGPPGLAGENIQYF. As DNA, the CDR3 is TGTGCCAGCAGCTTAGGCCCTCCGGGACTAGCGGGGGAAAACATTCAGTACTTC.

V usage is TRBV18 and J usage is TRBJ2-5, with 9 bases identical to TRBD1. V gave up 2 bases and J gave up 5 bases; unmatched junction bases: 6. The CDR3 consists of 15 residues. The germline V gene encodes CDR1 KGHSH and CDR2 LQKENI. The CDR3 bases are TGTGCCAGCTCACCAGACAGGGGGAACCTGGAGACCCAGTACTTC. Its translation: CASSPDRGNLETQYF.

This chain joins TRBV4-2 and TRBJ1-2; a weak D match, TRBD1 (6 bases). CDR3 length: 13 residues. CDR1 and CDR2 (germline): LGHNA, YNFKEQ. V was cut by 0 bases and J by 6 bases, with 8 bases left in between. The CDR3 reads CASSQDRGNGYTF. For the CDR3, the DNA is TGTGCCAGCAGCCAAGACAGGGGAAATGGCTACACCTTC.

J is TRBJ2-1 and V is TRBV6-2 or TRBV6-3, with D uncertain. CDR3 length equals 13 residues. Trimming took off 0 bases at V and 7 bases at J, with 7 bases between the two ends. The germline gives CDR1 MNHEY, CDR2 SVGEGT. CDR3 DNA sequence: TGTGCCAGCAGTTACTCGGAAGGGAATGAGCAGTTCTTC. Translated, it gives CASSYSEGNEQFF.

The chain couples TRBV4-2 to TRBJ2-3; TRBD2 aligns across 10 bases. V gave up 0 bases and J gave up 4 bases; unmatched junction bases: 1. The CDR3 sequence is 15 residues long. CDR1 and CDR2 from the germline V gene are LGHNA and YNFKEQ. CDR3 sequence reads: CASSQDTSGADTQYF. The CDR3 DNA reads TGTGCCAGCAGCCAAGATACTAGCGGGGCAGATACGCAGTATTTT.

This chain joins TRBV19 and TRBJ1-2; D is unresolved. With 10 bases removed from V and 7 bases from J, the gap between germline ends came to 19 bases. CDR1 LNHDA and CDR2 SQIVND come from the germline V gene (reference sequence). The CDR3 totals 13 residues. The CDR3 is CATSVRGDSGYTF. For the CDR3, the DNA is TGTGCCACCTCGGTGCGAGGAGACTCTGGCTACACCTTC.

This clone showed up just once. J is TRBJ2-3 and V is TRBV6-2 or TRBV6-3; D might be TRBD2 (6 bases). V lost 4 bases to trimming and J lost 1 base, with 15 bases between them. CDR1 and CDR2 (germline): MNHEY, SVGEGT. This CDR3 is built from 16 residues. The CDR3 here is CASSWLTRLGTDTQYF. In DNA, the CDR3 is TGTGCCAGCAGTTGGTTGACTAGGCTTGGCACAGATACGCAGTATTTT.

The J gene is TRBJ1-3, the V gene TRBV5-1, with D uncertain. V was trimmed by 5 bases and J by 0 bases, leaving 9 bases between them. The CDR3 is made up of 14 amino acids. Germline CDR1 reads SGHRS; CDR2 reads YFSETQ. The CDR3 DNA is TGCGCCAGCAGTTTGACTTCCTCTGGAAACACCATATATTTT. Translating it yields CASSLTSSGNTIYF. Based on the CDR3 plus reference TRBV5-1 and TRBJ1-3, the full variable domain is KAGVTQTPRYLIKTRGQQVTLSCSPISGHRSVSWYQQTPGQGLQFLFEYFSETQRNKGNFPGRFSGRQFSNSRSEMNVSTLELGDSALYLCASSLTSSGNTIYFGEGSWLTVV.

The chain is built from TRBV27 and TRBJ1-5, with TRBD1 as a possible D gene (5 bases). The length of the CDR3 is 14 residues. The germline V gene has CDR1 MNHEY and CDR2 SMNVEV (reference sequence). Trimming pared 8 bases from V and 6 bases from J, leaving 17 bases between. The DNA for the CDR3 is TGTGCCAGCCGCGGGGGGGGGAAGAGTCAGCCCCAGCATTTT. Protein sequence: CASRGGGKSQPQHF.

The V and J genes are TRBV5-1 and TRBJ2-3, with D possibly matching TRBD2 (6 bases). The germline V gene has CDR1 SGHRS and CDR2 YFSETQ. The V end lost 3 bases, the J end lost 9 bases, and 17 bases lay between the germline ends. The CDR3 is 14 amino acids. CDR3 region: CASSYRRDPQTQYF. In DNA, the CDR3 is TGCGCCAGCAGCTATCGGAGGGACCCACAAACGCAGTATTTT.

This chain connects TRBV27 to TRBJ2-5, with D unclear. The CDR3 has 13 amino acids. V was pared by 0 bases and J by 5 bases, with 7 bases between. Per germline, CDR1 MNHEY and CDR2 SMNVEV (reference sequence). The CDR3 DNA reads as TGTGCCAGCAGTTTATCGACCTTGGAGACCCAGTACTTC. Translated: CASSLSTLETQYF.

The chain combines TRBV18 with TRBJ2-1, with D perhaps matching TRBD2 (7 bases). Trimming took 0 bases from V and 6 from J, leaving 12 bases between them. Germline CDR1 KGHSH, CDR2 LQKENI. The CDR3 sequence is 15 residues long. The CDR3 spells CASSPPGGLLNEQFF. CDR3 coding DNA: TGTGCCAGCTCACCACCGGGGGGGCTCCTCAATGAGCAGTTCTTC.

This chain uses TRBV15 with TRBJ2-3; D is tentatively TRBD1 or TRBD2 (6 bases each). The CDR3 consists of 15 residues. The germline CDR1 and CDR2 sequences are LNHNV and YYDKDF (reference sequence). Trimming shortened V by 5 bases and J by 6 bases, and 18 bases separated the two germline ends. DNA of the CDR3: TGTGCCACCAGCCCCAGGGGCGGGGCCAGGGATACGCAGTATTTT. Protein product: CATSPRGGARDTQYF.

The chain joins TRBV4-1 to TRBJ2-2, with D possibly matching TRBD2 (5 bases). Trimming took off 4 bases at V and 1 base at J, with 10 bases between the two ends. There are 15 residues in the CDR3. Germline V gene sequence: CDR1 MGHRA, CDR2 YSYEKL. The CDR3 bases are TGCGCCAGCAGCCTCCCTCGGGGGAACACCGGGGAGCTGTTTTTT. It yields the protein CASSLPRGNTGELFF.

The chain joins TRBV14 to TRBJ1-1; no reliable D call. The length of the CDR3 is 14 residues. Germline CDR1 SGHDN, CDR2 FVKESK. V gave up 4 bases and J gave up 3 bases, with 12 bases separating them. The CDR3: CASSPLSLDTEAFF. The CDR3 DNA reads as TGTGCCAGCAGCCCTTTAAGCTTAGACACTGAAGCTTTCTTT.

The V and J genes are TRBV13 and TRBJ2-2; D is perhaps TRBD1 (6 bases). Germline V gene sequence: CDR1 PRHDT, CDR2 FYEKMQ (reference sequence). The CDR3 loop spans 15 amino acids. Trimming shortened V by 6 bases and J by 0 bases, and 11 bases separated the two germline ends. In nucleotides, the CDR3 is TGTGCCAGCAGTTCGACAGGAGCGAACACCGGGGAGCTGTTTTTT. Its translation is CASSSTGANTGELFF. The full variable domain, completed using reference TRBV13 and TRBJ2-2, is AAGVIQSPRHLIKEKRETATLKCYPIPRHDTVYWYQQGPGQDPQFLISFYEKMQSDKGSIPDRFSAQQFSDYHSELNMSSLELGDSALYFCASSSTGANTGELFFGEGSRLTVL.

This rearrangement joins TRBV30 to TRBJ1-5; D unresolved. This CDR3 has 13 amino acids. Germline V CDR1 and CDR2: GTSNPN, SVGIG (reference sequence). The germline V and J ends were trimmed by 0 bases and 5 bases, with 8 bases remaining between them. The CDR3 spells CAWSVNEYQPQHF. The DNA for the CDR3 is TGTGCCTGGAGTGTTAATGAGTATCAGCCCCAGCATTTT.

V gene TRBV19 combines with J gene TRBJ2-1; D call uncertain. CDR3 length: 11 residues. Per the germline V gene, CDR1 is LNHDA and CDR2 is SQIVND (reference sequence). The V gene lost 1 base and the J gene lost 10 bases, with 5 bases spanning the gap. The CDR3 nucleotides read TGTGCCAGTAGTATAGGCGGAGAGCAGTTCTTC. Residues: CASSIGGEQFF.

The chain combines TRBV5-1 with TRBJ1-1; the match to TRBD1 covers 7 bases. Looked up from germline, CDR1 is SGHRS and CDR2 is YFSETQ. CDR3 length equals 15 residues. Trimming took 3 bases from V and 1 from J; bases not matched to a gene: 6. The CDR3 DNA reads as TGCGCCAGCAGCTCAACGACAGGGTCGAACACTGAAGCTTTCTTT. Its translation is CASSSTTGSNTEAFF.

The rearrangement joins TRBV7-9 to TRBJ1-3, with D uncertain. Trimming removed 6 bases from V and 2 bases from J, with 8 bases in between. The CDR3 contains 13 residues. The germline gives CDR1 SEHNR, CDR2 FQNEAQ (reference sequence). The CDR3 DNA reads TGTGCCAGCAGGGGCCAGACTGGAAACACCATATATTTT. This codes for CASRGQTGNTIYF.

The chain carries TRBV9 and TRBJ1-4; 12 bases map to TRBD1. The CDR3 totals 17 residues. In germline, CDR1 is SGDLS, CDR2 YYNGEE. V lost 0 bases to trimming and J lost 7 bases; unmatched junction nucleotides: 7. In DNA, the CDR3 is TGTGCCAGCAGCGTAGCCGGGACAGGGGGCAAGGTTGAAAAACTGTTTTTT. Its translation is CASSVAGTGGKVEKLFF.

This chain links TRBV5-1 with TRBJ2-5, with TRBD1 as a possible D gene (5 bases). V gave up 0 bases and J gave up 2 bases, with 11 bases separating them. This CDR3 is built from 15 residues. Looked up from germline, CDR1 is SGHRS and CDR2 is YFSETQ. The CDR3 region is CASSLAQTEQETQYF. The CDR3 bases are TGCGCCAGCAGCTTGGCCCAGACAGAACAAGAGACCCAGTACTTC.

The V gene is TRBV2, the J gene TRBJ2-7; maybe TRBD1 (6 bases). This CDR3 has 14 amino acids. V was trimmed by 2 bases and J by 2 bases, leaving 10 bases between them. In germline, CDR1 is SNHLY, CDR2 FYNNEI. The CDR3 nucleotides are TGTGCCAGCAGTGAATACAGGGCAACCTACGAGCAGTACGTC. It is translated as CASSEYRATYEQYV.

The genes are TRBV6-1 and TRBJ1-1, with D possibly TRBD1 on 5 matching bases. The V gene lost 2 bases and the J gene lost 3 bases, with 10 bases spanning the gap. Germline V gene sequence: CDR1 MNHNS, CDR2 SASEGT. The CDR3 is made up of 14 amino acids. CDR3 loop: CASSEIGGDTEAFF. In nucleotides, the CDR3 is TGTGCCAGCAGTGAAATAGGAGGGGACACTGAAGCTTTCTTT.

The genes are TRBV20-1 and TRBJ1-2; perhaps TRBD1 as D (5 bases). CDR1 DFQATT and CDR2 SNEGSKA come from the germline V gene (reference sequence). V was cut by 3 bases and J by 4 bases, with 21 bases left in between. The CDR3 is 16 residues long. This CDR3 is CSASSFSGVLGYGYTF. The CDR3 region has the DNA TGCAGTGCTAGTAGCTTTTCGGGGGTACTTGGCTATGGCTACACCTTC.